The 15 T cell receptor beta chains presented below share a single source sample, sequenced in a study of shared clonotypes between healthy human individuals. The protocol was immunoSEQ multiplex PCR, while the TCRdb copy is restricted to in-frame clones and leaves out a portion. The sample records some 2 million clones, approximately 94% being singletons. CD45RO-negative cells were positively selected for CCR7, leaving out terminally differentiated effector memory CD45RA+ cells. Specimen: naive CD8+ T cells sorted from blood. These receptors were taken from a man between 18 and 29 years old in good health.

This chain uses TRBV5-4 with TRBJ2-7; D may be TRBD1 (7 bases). The germline V and J ends were trimmed by 2 bases and 4 bases, with 13 bases remaining between them. CDR1 and CDR2 from the germline V gene are SGHNT and YYREEE (reference sequence). The CDR3 extends over 14 amino acids. CDR3 protein: CASSLDREVYEQYF. CDR3 DNA: TGTGCCAGCAGCTTAGACAGGGAGGTGTACGAGCAGTACTTC. Looking up the rest from reference TRBV5-4 and TRBJ2-7 gives the full variable domain: ETGVTQSPTHLIKTRGQQVTLRCSSQSGHNTVSWYQQALGQGPQFIFQYYREEENGRGNFPPRFSGLQFPNYSSELNVNALELDDSALYLCASSLDREVYEQYFGPGTRLTVT.

The CDR3 bases are TGTGCCAGCAGCTTTCAGGCAGTTGACACCGGGGAGCTGTTTTTT. It codes for CASSFQAVDTGELFF. This chain links TRBV7-8 with TRBJ2-2; the D is unclear. Germline V CDR1 and CDR2: SGHVS, FQNEAQ. This CDR3 is built from 15 residues. V was shortened by 3 bases and J by 3 bases, with 11 bases between the two germline ends. Based on the CDR3 plus reference TRBV7-8 and TRBJ2-2, the full variable domain is GAGVSQSPRYKVAKRGQDVALRCDPISGHVSLFWYQQALGQGPEFLTYFQNEAQLDKSGLPSDRFFAERPEGSVSTLKIQRTQQEDSAVYLCASSFQAVDTGELFFGEGSRLTVL.

The V call is TRBV5-6, the J call TRBJ2-7; D possibly corresponds to TRBD2 (6 bases). Germline CDR1 SGHDT, CDR2 YYEEEE. The germline V and J ends were trimmed by 4 bases and 3 bases, with 11 bases remaining between them. The CDR3 contains 13 residues. The DNA of the CDR3 is TGTGCCAGCAGCCCGGGCGGGGACTACGAGCAGTACTTC. This sequence encodes CASSPGGDYEQYF.

The J gene is TRBJ1-4, the V gene TRBV4-1; D is unresolved. Germline V lookup: CDR1 MGHRA, CDR2 YSYEKL. The CDR3 runs 15 residues. V lost 0 bases and J 4 bases, leaving 9 bases between the germline ends. The CDR3, as DNA: TGCGCCAGCAGCCAAGATAGGACCTATAATGAAAAACTGTTTTTT. This encodes CASSQDRTYNEKLFF.

The chain is built from TRBV7-9 and TRBJ2-7, with D perhaps being TRBD1 or TRBD2 (5 bases each). V lost 5 bases to trimming and J lost 6 bases, with 20 bases between them. CDR3 length: 15 residues. Germline assignment: CDR1 SEHNR and CDR2 FQNEAQ (reference sequence). CDR3 sequence reads: CASSLPYGRAGEQYF. The CDR3 DNA follows: TGTGCCAGCAGCCTCCCCTATGGCAGGGCGGGCGAGCAGTACTTC.

This chain connects TRBV4-2 to TRBJ2-1; 8 bases line up with TRBD2. The CDR3 length is 17 residues. V shed 0 bases, J shed 5 bases, and the junction held 9 bases outside the gene matches. CDR1 and CDR2 (germline): LGHNA, YNFKEQ. This CDR3 reads CASSQDQPGLGNNEQFF. The CDR3, as DNA: TGTGCCAGCAGCCAAGATCAACCGGGACTAGGGAACAATGAGCAGTTCTTC.

The CDR3 loop is CASSISGLANNEQFF. The CDR3 DNA reads TGTGCCAGTAGTATTTCTGGACTAGCCAACAATGAGCAGTTCTTC. This sequence joins TRBV19 and TRBJ2-1, with 8 positions matching TRBD2. V lost 3 bases and J lost 5; bases outside the gene matches: 6. Germline CDR1 reads LNHDA; CDR2 reads SQIVND (reference sequence). The CDR3 has 15 residues.

The sample holds one count of this clone. CDR3 DNA sequence: TGTGCCAGCAGCCCATTAGCGGGAGGGTCCTACAATGAGCAGTTCTTC. Encoded protein: CASSPLAGGSYNEQFF. The chain carries TRBV7-2 and TRBJ2-1; 11 bases fit TRBD2. This CDR3 is 16 amino acids long. Germline V gene sequence: CDR1 SGHTA, CDR2 FQGNSA. Trimming took 5 bases from V and 1 from J; bases not matched to a gene: 4.

The chain recombines TRBV18 with TRBJ2-5, with D uncertain. With 3 bases removed from V and 4 bases from J, the gap between germline ends came to 15 bases. Germline V gene data show CDR1 as KGHSH and CDR2 as LQKENI. The CDR3 sequence is 15 residues long. The CDR3 region is CASSPTSSSGETQYF. The CDR3 DNA sequence: TGTGCCAGCTCACCCACGTCCAGCAGTGGAGAGACCCAGTACTTC.

In its sample, this clone was seen once. This rearrangement joins TRBV4-3 to TRBJ1-1; D gene uncertain. V shed 0 bases and J shed 6 bases, with 11 bases lying between them. Germline V gene lookup returns CDR1 LGHNA and CDR2 YSLEER. This CDR3 spans 14 amino acids. The CDR3 DNA is TGCGCCAGCAGCCAAGATCTGGAGGTGCCTGAAGCTTTCTTT. Its translation: CASSQDLEVPEAFF.

This chain connects TRBV29-1 to TRBJ1-5, with D hard to call. This CDR3 comprises 11 residues. V was clipped by 0 bases and J by 11 bases, with 8 bases between them. Germline CDR1 is SQVTM and CDR2 is ANQGSEA. The CDR3 protein is CSVEEMGAQHF. In DNA, the CDR3 is TGCAGCGTTGAAGAGATGGGAGCCCAGCATTTT.

This chain connects TRBV7-9 to TRBJ2-5; D might be TRBD1 (6 bases). Germline V gives CDR1 SEHNR, CDR2 FQNEAQ (reference sequence). The germline V and J ends were trimmed by 2 bases and 5 bases, with 12 bases remaining between them. The CDR3 has 14 amino acids. CDR3 residues: CASSLIQGSETQYF. CDR3 coding DNA: TGTGCCAGCAGCTTAATCCAGGGGTCGGAGACCCAGTACTTC. Full variable domain (rest looked up from reference TRBV7-9 and TRBJ2-5): DTGVSQNPRHKITKRGQNVTFRCDPISEHNRLYWYRQTLGQGPEFLTYFQNEAQLEKSRLLSDRFSAERPKGSFSTLEIQRTEQGDSAMYLCASSLIQGSETQYFGPGTRLLVL.

The chain couples TRBV13 to TRBJ1-6, with a weak D call TRBD1 (5 bases). CDR1 PRHDT and CDR2 FYEKMQ come from the germline V gene (reference sequence). CDR3 length: 14 amino acids. With 0 bases removed from V and 9 bases from J, the gap between germline ends came to 9 bases. This chain's CDR3 is CASSLGAGISPLHF. The CDR3 nucleotides read TGTGCCAGCAGCTTAGGAGCAGGGATTTCACCCCTCCACTTT.

CDR3 nucleotide sequence: TGTGCCAGCAGTTCGCCAGGAGCCGTGCCTAAGGACTCCTACGAGCAGTACTTC. Its protein product is CASSSPGAVPKDSYEQYF. This chain joins TRBV5-4 and TRBJ2-7; D unresolved. Trimming took 5 bases from V and 0 from J, leaving 24 bases between them. The CDR3 totals 18 residues. Germline V gene sequence: CDR1 SGHNT, CDR2 YYREEE (reference sequence). Based on the CDR3 plus reference TRBV5-4 and TRBJ2-7, the full variable domain is ETGVTQSPTHLIKTRGQQVTLRCSSQSGHNTVSWYQQALGQGPQFIFQYYREEENGRGNFPPRFSGLQFPNYSSELNVNALELDDSALYLCASSSPGAVPKDSYEQYFGPGTRLTVT.

Details on this clone: The same CDR3 arises from other DNA sequences in this sample as well. The genes are TRBV6-5 and TRBJ2-7; D possibly matches TRBD1 or TRBD2 (5 bases each). The germline V and J ends were trimmed by 5 bases and 4 bases, with 12 bases remaining between them. Germline values: CDR1 MNHEY, CDR2 SVGAGI. This CDR3 contains 13 residues. The CDR3 region has the DNA TGTGCCAGCAGTCCGGGGCTGGGGTACGAGCAGTACTTC. Translation: CASSPGLGYEQYF.